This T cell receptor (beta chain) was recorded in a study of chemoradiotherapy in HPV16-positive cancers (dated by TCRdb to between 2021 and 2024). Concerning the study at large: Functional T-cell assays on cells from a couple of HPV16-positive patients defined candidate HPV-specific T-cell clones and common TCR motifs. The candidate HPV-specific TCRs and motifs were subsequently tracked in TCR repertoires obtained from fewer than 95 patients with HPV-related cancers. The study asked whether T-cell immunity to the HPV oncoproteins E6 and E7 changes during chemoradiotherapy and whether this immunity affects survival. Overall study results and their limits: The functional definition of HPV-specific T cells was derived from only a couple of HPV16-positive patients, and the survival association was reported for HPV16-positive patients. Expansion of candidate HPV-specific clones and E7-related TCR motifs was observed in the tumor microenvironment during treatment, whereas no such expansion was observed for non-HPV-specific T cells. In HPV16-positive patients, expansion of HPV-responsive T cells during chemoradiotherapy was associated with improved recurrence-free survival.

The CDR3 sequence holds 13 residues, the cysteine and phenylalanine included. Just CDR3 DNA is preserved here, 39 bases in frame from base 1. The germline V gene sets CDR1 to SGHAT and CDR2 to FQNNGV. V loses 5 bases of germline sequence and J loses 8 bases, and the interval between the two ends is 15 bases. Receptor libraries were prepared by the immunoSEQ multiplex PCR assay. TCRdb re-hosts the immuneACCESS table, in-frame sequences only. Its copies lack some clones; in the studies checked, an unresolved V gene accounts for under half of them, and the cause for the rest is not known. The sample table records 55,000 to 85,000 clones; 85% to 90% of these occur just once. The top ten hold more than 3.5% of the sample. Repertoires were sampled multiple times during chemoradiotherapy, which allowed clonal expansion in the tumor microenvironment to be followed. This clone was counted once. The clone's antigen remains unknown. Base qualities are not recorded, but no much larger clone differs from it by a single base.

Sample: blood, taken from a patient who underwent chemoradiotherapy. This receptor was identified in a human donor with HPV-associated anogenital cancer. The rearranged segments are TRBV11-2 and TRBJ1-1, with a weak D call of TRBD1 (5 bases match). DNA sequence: TGTGCCAGCAGCCTGTCGGACAAACGGGAAGCTTTCTTT. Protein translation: CASSLSDKREAFF.